These T cell receptor beta chains were read from a single sample in a study of blood T cell repertoires in COVID-19. Profiled with immunoSEQ multiplex PCR; TCRdb holds only in-frame clones, not every one. The table lists 50,000 to 75,000 clones, about 90% of them singletons. The material sequenced was peripheral blood. The origin of the receptors is a man in his sixties with acute or convalescent COVID-19. The CDR3 runs from the conserved cysteine through the conserved F or W. Fields, in order: V gene, D gene, J gene, clone size, CDR3 DNA, CDR3 protein. A D gene is named only where the DNA matches it firmly. Clone size is not always given. Where it is, it says once, few, many or a class for expanded clones.

v_call: TRBV27; d_call: TRBD1; j_call: TRBJ1-2; clone_size: .; cdr3_nt: TGTGCCAGCAGTTCACAGGGGGTTTACTATGGCTACACCTTC; cdr3_aa: CASSSQGVYYGYTF
v_call: TRBV30; d_call: TRBD1; j_call: TRBJ1-2; clone_size: .; cdr3_nt: TGTGCCACAGACAGACAGGGGACCTATGGCTACACCTTC; cdr3_aa: CATDRQGTYGYTF
v_call: TRBV6-5; d_call: .; j_call: TRBJ2-4; clone_size: .; cdr3_nt: TGTGCCAGCAGAAGCATCAGGGGCTCCAACATTCAGTACTTC; cdr3_aa: CASRSIRGSNIQYF
v_call: TRBV7-2; d_call: TRBD2; j_call: TRBJ2-7; clone_size: .; cdr3_nt: TGTGCCAGCAGCTTAAGCGGGGGGTACTCCTACGAGCAGTACTTC; cdr3_aa: CASSLSGGYSYEQYF
v_call: TRBV5-6; d_call: .; j_call: TRBJ1-3; clone_size: .; cdr3_nt: TGTGCCAGCAGCAGCAGGGCAGTGGGCTCTGGAAACACCATATATTTT; cdr3_aa: CASSSRAVGSGNTIYF
v_call: TRBV6-2/TRBV6-3; d_call: TRBD2; j_call: TRBJ2-3; clone_size: .; cdr3_nt: TGTGCCAGCAGTTACACGGTGACTAGCAGTAGCACAGATACGCAGTATTTT; cdr3_aa: CASSYTVTSSSTDTQYF
v_call: TRBV3-1/TRBV3-2; d_call: .; j_call: TRBJ1-1; clone_size: once; cdr3_nt: TGTGCCAGCCTCGATAGAGTTGGCACTGAAGCTTTCTTT; cdr3_aa: CASLDRVGTEAFF
v_call: TRBV5-4; d_call: TRBD1; j_call: TRBJ2-7; clone_size: once; cdr3_nt: TGTGCCAGCAGCTCTCCCGGGACAGGAGCCCCCTACGAGCAGTACTTC; cdr3_aa: CASSSPGTGAPYEQYF
v_call: TRBV7-6; d_call: TRBD2; j_call: TRBJ2-1; clone_size: .; cdr3_nt: TGTGCCAGCAGCTTAGGGGCGGGGGGGTACAATGAGCAGTTCTTC; cdr3_aa: CASSLGAGGYNEQFF
v_call: TRBV11-2; d_call: TRBD1; j_call: TRBJ2-3; clone_size: .; cdr3_nt: TGTGCCAGCAGCTTAGCAGGGAACAGGGGGACAGATACGCAGTATTTT; cdr3_aa: CASSLAGNRGTDTQYF
v_call: TRBV3-1/TRBV3-2; d_call: TRBD1; j_call: TRBJ2-3; clone_size: .; cdr3_nt: TGTGCCAGCAGCCAAGATGGACAGGTGAGGACAGATACGCAGTATTTT; cdr3_aa: CASSQDGQVRTDTQYF
v_call: TRBV24-1; d_call: TRBD1; j_call: TRBJ2-2; clone_size: .; cdr3_nt: TGTGCCACCAGTGACTGGACAGGGGCCGGTACCGGGGAGCTGTTTTTT; cdr3_aa: CATSDWTGAGTGELFF
v_call: TRBV11-2; d_call: .; j_call: TRBJ1-1; clone_size: .; cdr3_nt: TGTGCCAGCAGCTTGCGGGAAATGAACACTGAAGCTTTCTTT; cdr3_aa: CASSLREMNTEAFF
v_call: TRBV6-5; d_call: .; j_call: TRBJ1-1; clone_size: .; cdr3_nt: TGTGCCACTGACACCCGGCCAAAAGCTTTCTTT; cdr3_aa: CATDTRPKAFF
v_call: TRBV9; d_call: TRBD1; j_call: TRBJ2-7; clone_size: .; cdr3_nt: TGTGCCAGCAGCGCCGGGACAGGGCCCTACGAGCAGTACTTC; cdr3_aa: CASSAGTGPYEQYF
v_call: TRBV30; d_call: TRBD1; j_call: TRBJ1-3; clone_size: .; cdr3_nt: TGTGCCTGGACCGGGACAGGGGGCGGAAACACCATATATTTT; cdr3_aa: CAWTGTGGGNTIYF
v_call: TRBV9; d_call: TRBD2; j_call: TRBJ2-1; clone_size: .; cdr3_nt: TGTGCCAGCAGCGGTGGAGGGACTAGCGGGGGCCTCGGCAATGAGCAGTTCTTC; cdr3_aa: CASSGGGTSGGLGNEQFF
v_call: TRBV6-5; d_call: .; j_call: TRBJ1-4; clone_size: .; cdr3_nt: TGTGCCAGCAGCCTAGATTATGCAACTAATGAAAAACTGTTTTTT; cdr3_aa: CASSLDYATNEKLFF
v_call: TRBV20-1; d_call: TRBD2; j_call: TRBJ2-5; clone_size: once; cdr3_nt: TGCAGTGCTAGTAGGGCTAGCGGATACCAAGAGACCCAGTACTTC; cdr3_aa: CSASRASGYQETQYF
v_call: TRBV2; d_call: TRBD1; j_call: TRBJ1-2; clone_size: few; cdr3_nt: TGTGCCAGCACCGACAGGGGGAGTACTGGTGGCTACACCTTC; cdr3_aa: CASTDRGSTGGYTF
v_call: TRBV7-2; d_call: .; j_call: TRBJ1-4; clone_size: .; cdr3_nt: TGTGCCAGCAGCCCGCAACAGGGAGCTAATGAAAAACTGTTTTTT; cdr3_aa: CASSPQQGANEKLFF
v_call: TRBV27; d_call: TRBD1; j_call: TRBJ1-5; clone_size: .; cdr3_nt: TGTGCCAGCAGTCTCAGGGGGAGCCAGCCCCAGCATTTT; cdr3_aa: CASSLRGSQPQHF
v_call: TRBV12-3/TRBV12-4; d_call: .; j_call: TRBJ1-1; clone_size: .; cdr3_nt: TGTGCCAGCAGTTTAGACGGTAACACTGAAGCTTTCTTT; cdr3_aa: CASSLDGNTEAFF
v_call: TRBV9; d_call: TRBD1; j_call: TRBJ1-5; clone_size: .; cdr3_nt: TGTGCCAGCAGCGCCGGACAGGAGGGCAATCAGCCCCAGCATTTT; cdr3_aa: CASSAGQEGNQPQHF
v_call: TRBV5-1; d_call: .; j_call: TRBJ1-1; clone_size: .; cdr3_nt: TGCGCCAGCAGGGGTGCACAGGGTTGGGGGACTGAAGCTTTCTTT; cdr3_aa: CASRGAQGWGTEAFF
v_call: TRBV3-1/TRBV3-2; d_call: .; j_call: TRBJ2-7; clone_size: .; cdr3_nt: TGTGCCAGCAGCCAAGAGATCTCTACCGGCTCCTACGAGCAGTACTTC; cdr3_aa: CASSQEISTGSYEQYF
v_call: TRBV21-1; d_call: .; j_call: TRBJ2-5; clone_size: .; cdr3_nt: TGTGCCAGCAGCATGGGACAGGGGTCGTCCCCTCAACGGGAGACCCAGTACTTC; cdr3_aa: CASSMGQGSSPQRETQYF
v_call: TRBV6-5; d_call: TRBD1; j_call: TRBJ1-2; clone_size: .; cdr3_nt: TGTGCCAGCAGGCCGGGACAGGGGTATGGCTACACCTTC; cdr3_aa: CASRPGQGYGYTF
v_call: TRBV5-6; d_call: .; j_call: TRBJ2-1; clone_size: .; cdr3_nt: TGTGCCAGCAGCCCGGAGGGTAGCGGCTACAATGAGCAGTTCTTC; cdr3_aa: CASSPEGSGYNEQFF
v_call: TRBV5-6; d_call: TRBD1; j_call: TRBJ2-4; clone_size: .; cdr3_nt: TGTGCCAGCAGCTGGGACAGGGGCATTCAGTACTTC; cdr3_aa: CASSWDRGIQYF
v_call: TRBV27; d_call: TRBD1; j_call: TRBJ1-1; clone_size: .; cdr3_nt: TGTGCCAGCAGAGCTTTCTCGGGACAGTGGGGCATGAACACTGAAGCTTTCTTT; cdr3_aa: CASRAFSGQWGMNTEAFF
v_call: TRBV7-8; d_call: TRBD1; j_call: TRBJ1-2; clone_size: .; cdr3_nt: TGTGCCAGCAGCTCCGATTTCGCAGGGGACAGGGGGAACGGCTACACCTTC; cdr3_aa: CASSSDFAGDRGNGYTF
v_call: TRBV9; d_call: .; j_call: TRBJ2-7; clone_size: once; cdr3_nt: TGTGCCAGCTCTTCCCGGACAGTCTACGAGCAGTACTTC; cdr3_aa: CASSSRTVYEQYF
v_call: TRBV10-3; d_call: .; j_call: TRBJ1-1; clone_size: .; cdr3_nt: TGTGCCATCAGTGGCCCGGGGGGAACTGAAGCTTTCTTT; cdr3_aa: CAISGPGGTEAFF
v_call: TRBV24-1; d_call: .; j_call: TRBJ1-2; clone_size: .; cdr3_nt: TGTGCCACCAGTGACACAGGGAGGGATGGCTACACCTTC; cdr3_aa: CATSDTGRDGYTF
v_call: TRBV10-2; d_call: .; j_call: TRBJ2-3; clone_size: .; cdr3_nt: TGCGCCAGCAAAATGAGGGGCACAGATACGCAGTATTTT; cdr3_aa: CASKMRGTDTQYF
v_call: TRBV10-3; d_call: TRBD1; j_call: TRBJ1-6; clone_size: .; cdr3_nt: TGTGCCAACCGGGACAGGGATAGTTCACCCCTCCACTTT; cdr3_aa: CANRDRDSSPLHF
v_call: TRBV7-2; d_call: TRBD1; j_call: TRBJ2-7; clone_size: .; cdr3_nt: TGTGCCAGCAGCCAGGACAGGGGGCAGTCCTACGAGCAGTACTTC; cdr3_aa: CASSQDRGQSYEQYF
v_call: TRBV28; d_call: .; j_call: TRBJ1-4; clone_size: .; cdr3_nt: TGTGCCAGCAGCTCTGAACTTGAGAAACTGTTTTTT; cdr3_aa: CASSSELEKLFF
v_call: TRBV11-1; d_call: TRBD2; j_call: TRBJ2-7; clone_size: .; cdr3_nt: TGTGCCAGCAGCATAACTAGCGGGGGAGTACACGAGCAGTACTTC; cdr3_aa: CASSITSGGVHEQYF
v_call: TRBV30; d_call: .; j_call: TRBJ1-1; clone_size: .; cdr3_nt: TGTGCCTGGAGTGTGGGAGGGGCGAACACTGAAGCTTTCTTT; cdr3_aa: CAWSVGGANTEAFF
v_call: TRBV19; d_call: TRBD1; j_call: TRBJ1-1; clone_size: once; cdr3_nt: TGTGCCAGTAGTATCACTTCCGGGACAGGCCCGAACACTGAAGCTTTCTTT; cdr3_aa: CASSITSGTGPNTEAFF
v_call: TRBV5-8; d_call: TRBD1; j_call: TRBJ2-1; clone_size: .; cdr3_nt: TGTGCCAGCAGCTCTTCGACAGGGGGACATGAGCAGTTCTTC; cdr3_aa: CASSSSTGGHEQFF
v_call: TRBV21-1; d_call: .; j_call: TRBJ2-1; clone_size: .; cdr3_nt: TGTGCCAGCAGCAAATCTGGGGGGAGCTCCTACAATGAGCAGTTCTTC; cdr3_aa: CASSKSGGSSYNEQFF
v_call: TRBV7-3; d_call: TRBD2; j_call: TRBJ2-2; clone_size: .; cdr3_nt: TGTGCCAGCAGCCAAAGCGGGGGGGCAGGCACCGGGGAGCTGTTTTTT; cdr3_aa: CASSQSGGAGTGELFF
v_call: TRBV7-2; d_call: .; j_call: TRBJ1-1; clone_size: .; cdr3_nt: TGTGCCAGCAGCCCATTCCAGGGGAACACTGAAGCTTTCTTT; cdr3_aa: CASSPFQGNTEAFF
v_call: TRBV5-5; d_call: .; j_call: TRBJ1-1; clone_size: .; cdr3_nt: TGTGCCAGCAGCTTATTAGGACTTGGGTTCGCTTTCTTT; cdr3_aa: CASSLLGLGFAFF
v_call: TRBV6-6; d_call: .; j_call: TRBJ1-2; clone_size: .; cdr3_nt: TGTGCCAGCAGTCGATCGGGGGGAGGAAACTATGGCTACACCTTC; cdr3_aa: CASSRSGGGNYGYTF